The clone carrying this T cell receptor (beta chain) was counted at least ten times. Antigen unknown. From the reads, TCRdb called clonotypes with MiXCR, one entry per CDR3 protein. The table has some 900,000 distinct CDR3 sequences, around a third seen once. The sample is drawn from a study of T cell repertoires in cytomegalovirus infection. Study context: HLA-C-restricted CMV epitopes, recently identified, and well-studied HLA-B-restricted ones were used by the study. Overall study results and limits: Cumulative public TCR beta family frequency identified CMV carriers with the relevant HLA. Predominance within the ex vivo response was attributable to HLA-C-restricted CMV-specific TCR beta clonotypes.

This CDR3 region has 13 residues. V was cut by 5 bases and J by 7 bases, with 15 bases left in between. CDR1 is SGHTA and CDR2 is FQGNSA in the germline V gene. J is TRBJ2-7 and V is TRBV7-2; D ambiguous. This receptor was taken from a human donor in good health (CMV status not recorded). Some clones in this sample may be carry-over from other donors' samples. The sequenced sample was cultured CD8+ T cells from PBMCs, obtained from culture after CMV antigen stimulation. CDR3 DNA sequence: TGTGCCAGCAGCCCCTTTCACTTCATGGAGCAGTACTTC. Translating it yields CASSPFHFMEQYF.